One sample yielded the 13 T cell receptor beta chains listed below, sequenced in a study of T cells after yellow fever vaccination. TCRdb re-derived calls from the 5' RACE reads in MiXCR, one entry per CDR3 protein. The data contain more than 25,000 distinct CDR3 sequences, roughly 4.7% of them singletons. The material sequenced was PBMCs, either bulk or a sorted T-cell subset (CD4+, CD8+, memory, or dextramer-sorted; not recorded which), taken on the day of the yellow fever booster vaccination. These receptors came from a man younger than 35 who received the YFV17D yellow fever vaccine.

This clonotype was recorded at least ten times. The junction does not match germline at one end; this may be a read error. The rearrangement joins TRBV27 to TRBJ1-6; D call uncertain. Germline loops: CDR1 MNHEY, CDR2 SMNVEV (reference sequence). The CDR3 spans 15 residues. The CDR3 sequence: CASSLFASSNSPLHF. CDR3 coding DNA: TGTGCCAGCAGTTTATTCGCGTCCTCTAATTCACCCCTCCACTTT.

Many counts were recorded for this clonotype. The chain employs TRBV15 and TRBJ2-7; D not resolved. This CDR3 has 15 residues. The V gene's germline CDR1 is LNHNV and CDR2 YYDKDF (reference sequence). V lost 0 bases and J lost 4, with 13 bases in between. CDR3 sequence (DNA): TGTGCCACCAGCAGAGATCCCGGAGCCACATACGAGCAGTACGTC. Translation: CATSRDPGATYEQYV.

The chain has TRBV11-1 and TRBJ1-1; D uncertain. V lost 1 base and J 4 bases, leaving 13 bases between the germline ends. There are 15 residues in the CDR3. Per the germline V gene, CDR1 is SGHAT and CDR2 is FQDESV (reference sequence). This chain's CDR3 is CASSLDAHWGTEAFF. As DNA, the CDR3 is TGTGCCAGCAGCTTAGACGCCCACTGGGGCACTGAAGCTTTCTTT.

This clonotype came up many times. The CDR3 sequence: CASSLGQGGQPQHF. The CDR3 DNA reads TGTGCCAGCAGCCTGGGACAGGGCGGTCAGCCCCAGCATTTT. The chain links TRBV12-3 or TRBV12-4 to TRBJ1-5; TRBD1 agrees at 9 bases. With V trimmed by 6 bases and J by 6 bases, 6 bases remained unmatched. This CDR3 is built from 14 residues.

This clonotype was picked up many times. The V gene is TRBV10-3, the J gene TRBJ1-2, with D unclear. This CDR3 region has 12 residues. V was trimmed by 2 bases and J by 8 bases, leaving 9 bases between them. The germline CDR1 and CDR2 sequences are ENHRY and SYGVKD. DNA for the CDR3: TGTGCCATCAGTGAGGATACAGAGGGCTACACCTTC. Its translation is CAISEDTEGYTF.

This clonotype was observed many times. This rearrangement joins TRBV29-1 to TRBJ2-1; TRBD2 might be the D (7 bases). This CDR3 contains 14 residues. Germline CDR1 reads SQVTM; CDR2 reads ANQGSEA. Trimming removed 4 bases from V and 4 bases from J, with 14 bases in between. The CDR3 DNA reads as TGCAGCGTTGCATGGGGGGGCGCTTACAATGAGCAGTTCTTC. This translates into CSVAWGGAYNEQFF.

The chain carries TRBV2 and TRBJ2-1, with 8 bases matching TRBD2. The CDR3 runs to 15 residues. In germline, CDR1 is SNHLY, CDR2 FYNNEI. V trimming: 3 bases; J trimming: 3 bases; junction bases outside the gene matches: 4. This CDR3 is CASSERLAIYNEQFF. The CDR3 DNA reads as TGTGCCAGCAGTGAGCGACTAGCGATCTACAATGAGCAGTTCTTC. The complete variable domain, with remaining parts taken from reference TRBV2 and TRBJ2-1, reads EPEVTQTPSHQVTQMGQEVILRCVPISNHLYFYWYRQILGQKVEFLVSFYNNEISEKSEIFDDQFSVERPDGSNFTLKIRSTKLEDSAMYFCASSERLAIYNEQFFGPGTRLTVL.

This clonotype has at least ten counts. The V gene is TRBV6-5, the J gene TRBJ2-7, with D perhaps TRBD2 (6 bases). Germline values: CDR1 MNHEY, CDR2 SVGAGI. Between the trimmed V and J ends, which lost 3 bases and 3 bases, there was a span of 21 bases. This CDR3 has 17 amino acids. CDR3 nucleotide sequence: TGTGCCAGCAGTTATGACGGGGGTAATTTCATCGGCTACGAGCAGTACGTC. Amino acid sequence: CASSYDGGNFIGYEQYV.

A note on this clonotype: The conserved phenylalanine or tryptophan normally closing the CDR3 is absent here, so this likely arose from a read error. The DNA is left out, because the CDR3 cannot be placed on it with certainty; the CDR3 is given as TCRdb lists it. The gene calls are TRBV15 and TRBJ2-3; TRBD2 is taken as the D call from the table, unchecked against the DNA. CDR1 is LNHNV, CDR2 YYDKDF, per germline (reference sequence). Termini included, the CDR3 measures 13 amino acids. The CDR3 protein is CATSRDLSGGSGL.

This clonotype was observed at least ten times. The chain links TRBV7-2 to TRBJ2-5; 7 positions agree with TRBD2. CDR3 length: 14 residues. Germline CDR1 is SGHTA and CDR2 is FQGNSA. V gave up 6 bases and J gave up 5 bases; unmatched junction bases: 9. CDR3 bases: TGTGCCAGCAGTCCCCGAGCGGGGTACGAGACCCAGTACTTC. Translation: CASSPRAGYETQYF.

The table lists this clonotype with a few counts. The chain employs TRBV5-1 and TRBJ2-3; TRBD2 matches 11 bases. Germline trimming cut 4 bases from V and 5 bases from J; bases unmatched to any gene: 3. This CDR3 has 14 residues. CDR1 and CDR2 (germline): SGHRS, YFSETQ. CDR3 coding DNA: TGCGCCAGCAGCAAGACTAGCGGGGTAGATACGCAGTATTTT. This codes for CASSKTSGVDTQYF.

This clonotype was detected only a few times. V usage is TRBV25-1 and J usage is TRBJ1-2; D not resolved. V lost 5 bases and J lost 2, with 3 bases in between. The CDR3 has 11 residues. Germline lookup yields CDR1 MGHDK and CDR2 SYGVNS. In DNA, the CDR3 is TGTGCCAGCAGTAGAAACTATGGCTACACCTTC. Encoded protein: CASSRNYGYTF.

This clonotype has ten or more counts. The chain combines TRBV4-3 with TRBJ1-4; D might be TRBD1 (5 bases). Germline V gene lookup returns CDR1 LGHNA and CDR2 YSLEER. Deletions cut 3 bases from V and 3 bases from J, with 11 bases between. CDR3 length: 15 amino acids. This CDR3 reads CASSQRGIANEKLFF. DNA of the CDR3: TGCGCCAGCAGCCAGAGGGGAATAGCTAATGAAAAACTGTTTTTT.